The 13 T cell receptor beta chains presented below share a single source sample, sequenced in a study of blood T cells in healthy people across ages (dated by TCRdb to between 2014 and 2017). Library creation used 5' RACE. The instrument given in TCRdb is Illumina HiSeq 2500. The second PCR ran for about 6 to 11 cycles and used a J-beta primer mix along with a sample-barcoded 5' primer. TCRdb's own reprocessing of the public reads used fastp at Q25 and MiXCR and kept productive beta chains. A single entry per CDR3 protein holds the most common genes and DNA from its merged rows. Within this sample are some 780,000 distinct CDR3 sequences, with about 56% of them counted one time only. The ten largest make up approximately 24% of the sample. Sequenced: blood. The source of these receptors is a man aged 40-49 years in good health.

This clonotype was recorded at least ten times. V gene TRBV25-1 combines with J gene TRBJ2-7; D not resolved. Germline V gene sequence: CDR1 MGHDK, CDR2 SYGVNS. Trimming stripped 3 bases from V and 1 base from J, with 1 base between. The CDR3 is 11 residues long. The CDR3 here is CASSESYEQYF. Here the CDR3 DNA reads TGTGCCAGCAGTGAGTCCTACGAGCAGTACTTC.

The rearrangement joins TRBV18 to TRBJ1-2; 7 bases line up with TRBD1. V gave up 2 bases and J gave up 6 bases; unmatched junction bases: 6. Per the germline V gene, CDR1 is KGHSH and CDR2 is LQKENI. CDR3 length equals 14 residues. CDR3 region: CASSPGGQFDGYTF. CDR3 DNA sequence: TGTGCCAGCTCACCAGGGGGACAGTTCGATGGCTACACCTTC.

This clonotype was observed a handful of times. The chain has TRBV9 and TRBJ2-5; 8 bases align to TRBD1. The germline CDR1 and CDR2 sequences are SGDLS and YYNGEE. This CDR3 has 15 amino acids. Trimming cost V 0 bases and J 4 bases; bases outside gene matches: 5. This CDR3 is CASSVATGTGETQYF. The CDR3, as DNA: TGTGCCAGCAGCGTAGCAACCGGGACAGGAGAGACCCAGTACTTC.

This clonotype was seen once. V is TRBV4-3 and J is TRBJ1-4; possibly TRBD1 for D (5 bases). Germline V gene lookup returns CDR1 LGHNA and CDR2 YSLEER. The CDR3 length is 16 residues. Trimming removed 0 bases at V and 4 bases at J, with 12 bases between. The CDR3 nucleotides are TGCGCCAGCAGCCAAGATGGGGGACGTCTTAATGAAAAACTGTTTTTT. This translates into CASSQDGGRLNEKLFF.

The rearrangement uses TRBV7-8 and TRBJ2-1; 7 nucleotides agree with TRBD1. The CDR3 runs to 17 residues. Losses at the gene ends were 4 bases for V and 12 bases for J; bases not matched to a gene: 21. The V gene's germline CDR1 is SGHVS and CDR2 FQNEAQ. In nucleotides, the CDR3 is TGTGCCAGCAGCTCAACAGGGGCGGTGGGGCGTCGTTACCTGCAGTTCTTC. Translation: CASSSTGAVGRRYLQFF.

The chain links TRBV10-3 to TRBJ1-2; D not certain. Germline CDR1 reads ENHRY; CDR2 reads SYGVKD. This CDR3 has 16 amino acids. V gave up 3 bases and J gave up 5 bases, with 19 bases separating them. The CDR3 sequence: CAISEIQPGPQYGYTF. The DNA for the CDR3 is TGTGCCATCAGTGAAATCCAACCGGGTCCGCAATATGGCTACACCTTC.

The V and J genes are TRBV2 and TRBJ2-3; 14 bases match TRBD2. Trimming took 5 bases from V and 3 from J; bases not matched to a gene: 4. CDR1 is SNHLY, CDR2 FYNNEI, per germline. CDR3 size: 16 residues. The CDR3 spells CASSRLAGGGTDTQYF. The DNA for the CDR3 is TGTGCCAGCAGTCGACTAGCGGGAGGGGGAACAGATACGCAGTATTTT.

The V gene is TRBV6-1, the J gene TRBJ2-5, with 10 bases lining up with TRBD1. The J call could be wrong; TRBJ2-4 is a better fit for the DNA end. The CDR3 is 16 residues long. Germline-derived CDR1 and CDR2 are MNHNS and SASEGT. In nucleotides, the CDR3 is TGTGCCAGCAGTGTAGGACAGGGGGTTTCGGTTAACATTCAGTACTTC. Translated, it gives CASSVGQGVSVNIQYF.

This chain links TRBV11-1 with TRBJ2-2; D possibly matches TRBD1 or TRBD2 (5 bases each). Germline CDR1 is SGHAT and CDR2 is FQDESV (reference sequence). The CDR3 has 14 residues. V gave up 5 bases and J gave up 9 bases, with 16 bases separating them. Written as DNA, the CDR3 is TGTGCCAGCAGCCTCCGGGGACCAGGGCGGGAGCTGTTTTTT. Translated: CASSLRGPGRELFF.

V usage is TRBV5-1 and J usage is TRBJ2-3; 10 nucleotides align to TRBD1. Germline V gene sequence: CDR1 SGHRS, CDR2 YFSETQ. V dropped 5 bases and J dropped 2; count of bases not matched to a gene: 5. The CDR3 is made up of 15 amino acids. CDR3 sequence (DNA): TGCGCCAGCAGGCCCGGGACAGGGGACACAGATACGCAGTATTTT. Translated, it gives CASRPGTGDTDTQYF.

CDR3 loop: CASAIGTEQFF. CDR3 nucleotides: TGTGCCAGCGCCATAGGCACTGAGCAGTTCTTC. The rearrangement joins TRBV7-6 to TRBJ2-1; D not certain. Trimming took off 8 bases at V and 9 bases at J, with 11 bases between the two ends. This CDR3 spans 11 amino acids. Germline CDR1 is SGHVS and CDR2 is FNYEAQ.

This clonotype was seen repeatedly, ten times or more. The chain joins TRBV20-1 to TRBJ2-1; 12 bases align to TRBD2. CDR1 and CDR2 from the germline V gene are DFQATT and SNEGSKA (reference sequence). The junction had 13 bases not matched to a gene; V was cut back by 2 bases and J by 8 bases. CDR3 length: 17 residues. As DNA, the CDR3 is TGCAGTGCTAGATTCCAAGAATGGACTAGCGGGAAGGATGAGCAGTTCTTC. Protein sequence: CSARFQEWTSGKDEQFF.

This clonotype has ten or more counts. V is TRBV29-1 and J is TRBJ1-1; perhaps TRBD1 as D (6 bases). Trimming took off 7 bases at V and 1 base at J, with 13 bases between the two ends. CDR1 is SQVTM, CDR2 ANQGSEA, per germline. CDR3 size: 13 residues. The CDR3 loop is CSGQQGANTEAFF. In DNA, the CDR3 is TGCAGCGGGCAACAGGGAGCGAACACTGAAGCTTTCTTT.